The clone carrying this T cell receptor (beta chain) was seen only a few times. The data derive from a study of T-cell reconstitution after alpha-beta-depleted transplantation in children. The TCRbeta library incorporated unique molecular identifiers. TCRdb analysed the PCR reads with MiXCR anew, one entry per CDR3 protein. The sample consists of more than 250,000 distinct CDR3 sequences, 9.9% of them appearing once. Germline CDR1 reads SGHRS; CDR2 reads YFSETQ. V was clipped by 4 bases and J by 1 base, with 14 bases between them. The CDR3 runs to 15 residues. The chain recombines TRBV5-1 with TRBJ1-1, with TRBD1 as a possible D gene (6 bases). Specimen: PBMCs from the stem cell graft donor, collected from the stem cell graft. The TCR was taken from a human donor who donated a stem cell graft to a child with SCID. In nucleotides, the CDR3 is TGCGCCAGCAGCGGCCTTGGGGGCGAGAACACTGAAGCTTTCTTT. Encoded protein: CASSGLGGENTEAFF.